This entry lists 2 T cell receptor beta chains sequenced from one sample in a study of graft-versus-host responses after intestinal transplantation. These receptors are not linked to any known antigen. The table came from immunoSEQ multiplex PCR; TCRdb's copy has only in-frame clones and leaves some out. The sample has nearly 95,000 clones, around 93% seen once; the top ten hold roughly 2%. The sample in question was unstimulated CD8+ T cells sorted from spleen or lymph node cells, obtained before intestinal transplant. These receptors originate from a human donor who received an intestinal transplant.

This rearrangement joins TRBV11-2 to TRBJ1-2, with a tentative D call TRBD1 (6 bases). Germline CDR1 SGHAT, CDR2 FQNNGV. With 5 bases removed from V and 2 bases from J, the gap between germline ends came to 15 bases. The CDR3 runs 15 residues. CDR3 loop: CASSPQTGVNYGYTF. Here the CDR3 DNA reads TGTGCCAGCAGCCCACAGACAGGAGTAAACTATGGCTACACCTTC.

This clone is a singleton in its sample. The chain carries TRBV9 and TRBJ2-7, with 7 bases matching TRBD1. The trim removed 0 bases at V and 3 bases at J, leaving 3 bases unmatched. This CDR3 comprises 14 residues. Germline V gene lookup returns CDR1 SGDLS and CDR2 YYNGEE. The CDR3 DNA sequence: TGTGCCAGCAGCGTAGAGGGACAGAACTACGAGCAGTACTTC. Translating gives CASSVEGQNYEQYF.